This note documents a single T cell receptor beta chain sequence. The V and J ends lost 4 bases and 0 bases respectively, with 16 bases between them. The CDR3 sequence is 16 residues long. Germline V CDR1 and CDR2: SGHRS, YFSETQ. These data are taken from a study of T cell responses to AZD1222 COVID-19 vaccine. The method was immunoSEQ multiplex PCR; TCRdb's version includes in-frame clones alone and lacks a portion of them. The sample lists 150,000 to 160,000 clones, more than 75% occurring once. The V and J genes are TRBV5-1 and TRBJ1-1; no clear D gene. Sequences were derived from peripheral blood, sampled 28 days after the second AZD1222 dose. This TCR derives from an adult who received the AZD1222 COVID-19 vaccine. CDR3 amino acids: CASSMGLSAMNTEAFF. DNA of the CDR3: TGCGCCAGCAGCATGGGGTTATCGGCTATGAACACTGAAGCTTTCTTT.